This T cell receptor beta chain was observed in a study of response to subunit inactivated influenza vaccine. MiXCR, applied by TCRdb to the RT-PCR reads, yields one record per CDR3 protein. The repertoire has about 800,000 distinct CDR3 sequences, around 20% of them found once; the top ten carry about 9.4%. Study findings and constraints: Authors suggested few new T cells are recruited by each seasonal influenza vaccination.

Deletions cut 2 bases from V and 5 bases from J, with 12 bases between. The CDR3 covers 14 residues. Germline CDR1 MNHEY, CDR2 SVGAGI. As for this clonotype: The antigen is unknown.

This chain connects TRBV6-5 to TRBJ2-5; possibly TRBD2 for D (6 bases). This TCR derives from a man aged 50 to 60 who received an inactivated influenza vaccine. The input for sequencing was PBMCs from blood, taken 5 days after vaccination. CDR3 in DNA: TGTGCCAGCAGTTACCTGGCCGCGGGGGAGACCCAGTACTTC. It specifies CASSYLAAGETQYF.